This T cell receptor beta chain was documented in a study of shared clonotypes between healthy human individuals. Genomic DNA (from each subset) was split evenly across several immunoSEQ plates. Study processing details: Sequence data from immunoSEQ were junction-only and lacked quality scores; consequently, filtering differed. Only in-frame clones appear in the TCRdb table, and some are missing; sequencing was by immunoSEQ multiplex PCR. That table is the source of V, J and clone size, and D and trimming were worked out from the DNA. The sample includes around 700,000 clones, 90% to 95% of them seen just once. The CDR3 is made up of 16 amino acids. With V trimmed by 4 bases and J by 4 bases, 12 bases remained unmatched. Germline loops: CDR1 SGHDT, CDR2 YYEEEE. Selected positively for CCR7 and CD45RO-negative, naive CD8 cells excluded terminally differentiated effector memory CD45RA+ cells.

What was sequenced was naive CD8+ T cells sorted from blood. The receptor was isolated from a man between 25 and 39 years old in good health. The chain is built from TRBV5-6 and TRBJ2-7; 9 positions match TRBD1. For the CDR3, the DNA is TGTGCCAGCAGCCCCGATGAGGGACAGGGAAAATACGAGCAGTACTTC. As protein: CASSPDEGQGKYEQYF.